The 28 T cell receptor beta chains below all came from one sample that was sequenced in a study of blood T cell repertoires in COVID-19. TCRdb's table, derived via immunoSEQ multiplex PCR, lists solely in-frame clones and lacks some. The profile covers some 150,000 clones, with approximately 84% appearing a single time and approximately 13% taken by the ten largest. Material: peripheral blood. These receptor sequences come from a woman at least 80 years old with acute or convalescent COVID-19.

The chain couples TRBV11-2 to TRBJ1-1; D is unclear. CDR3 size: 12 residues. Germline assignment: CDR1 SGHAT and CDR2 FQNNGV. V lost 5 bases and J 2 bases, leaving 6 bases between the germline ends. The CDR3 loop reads CASSIQNTEAFF. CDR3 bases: TGTGCCAGCAGCATCCAAAACACTGAAGCTTTCTTT.

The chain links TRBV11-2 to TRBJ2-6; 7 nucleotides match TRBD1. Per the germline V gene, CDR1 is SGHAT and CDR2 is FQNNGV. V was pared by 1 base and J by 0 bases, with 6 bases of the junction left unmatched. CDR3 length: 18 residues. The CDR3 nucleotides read TGTGCCAGCAGCTTAGCTGGACAGGTTCTCTCTGGGGCCAACGTCCTGACTTTC. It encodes CASSLAGQVLSGANVLTF. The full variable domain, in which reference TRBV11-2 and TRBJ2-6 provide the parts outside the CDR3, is EAGVAQSPRYKIIEKRQSVAFWCNPISGHATLYWYQQILGQGPKLLIQFQNNGVVDDSQLPKDRFSAERLKGVDSTLKIQPAKLEDSAVYLCASSLAGQVLSGANVLTFGAGSRLTVL.

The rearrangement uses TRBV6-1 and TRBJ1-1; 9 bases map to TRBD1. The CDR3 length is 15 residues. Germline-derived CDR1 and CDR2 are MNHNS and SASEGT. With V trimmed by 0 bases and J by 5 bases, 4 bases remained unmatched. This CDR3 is CASSEAGQGGTEAFF. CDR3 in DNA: TGTGCCAGCAGTGAAGCGGGACAGGGAGGGACTGAAGCTTTCTTT.

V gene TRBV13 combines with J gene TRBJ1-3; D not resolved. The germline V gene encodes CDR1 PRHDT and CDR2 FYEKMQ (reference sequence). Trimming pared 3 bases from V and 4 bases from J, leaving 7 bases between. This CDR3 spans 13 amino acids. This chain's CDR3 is CASSLRFGNTIYF. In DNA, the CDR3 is TGTGCCAGCAGCTTGAGGTTCGGAAACACCATATATTTT.

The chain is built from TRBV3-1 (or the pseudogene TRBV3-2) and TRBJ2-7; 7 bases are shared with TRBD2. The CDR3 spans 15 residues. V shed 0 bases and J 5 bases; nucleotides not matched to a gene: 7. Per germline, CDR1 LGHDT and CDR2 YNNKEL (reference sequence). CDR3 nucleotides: TGTGCCAGCAGCCAAGAACCGGGGGGTCTCAACGAGCAGTACTTC. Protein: CASSQEPGGLNEQYF.

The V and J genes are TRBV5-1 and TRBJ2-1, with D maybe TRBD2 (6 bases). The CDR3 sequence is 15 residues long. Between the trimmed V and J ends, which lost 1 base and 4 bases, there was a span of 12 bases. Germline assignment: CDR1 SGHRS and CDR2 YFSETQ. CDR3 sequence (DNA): TGCGCCAGCAGCTTGTCGTCCCTAGCGTACAATGAGCAGTTCTTC. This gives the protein CASSLSSLAYNEQFF.

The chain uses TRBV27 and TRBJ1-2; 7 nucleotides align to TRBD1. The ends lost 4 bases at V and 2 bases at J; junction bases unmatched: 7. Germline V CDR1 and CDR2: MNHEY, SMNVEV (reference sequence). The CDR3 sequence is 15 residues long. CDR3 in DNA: TGTGCCAGCAGTTATAGGGACAGTAGGAACTATGGCTACACCTTC. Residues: CASSYRDSRNYGYTF.

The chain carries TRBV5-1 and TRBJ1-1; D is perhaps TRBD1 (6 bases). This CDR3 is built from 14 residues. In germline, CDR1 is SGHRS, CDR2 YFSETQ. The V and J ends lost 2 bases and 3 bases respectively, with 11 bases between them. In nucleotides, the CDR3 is TGCGCCAGCAGCTTTGGGGGCTGGGACACTGAAGCTTTCTTT. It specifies CASSFGGWDTEAFF.

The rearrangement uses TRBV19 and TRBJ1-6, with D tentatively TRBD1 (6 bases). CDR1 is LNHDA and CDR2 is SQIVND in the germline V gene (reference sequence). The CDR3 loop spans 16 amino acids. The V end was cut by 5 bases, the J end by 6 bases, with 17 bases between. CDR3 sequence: CASSRDIYLLNSPLHF. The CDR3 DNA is TGTGCCAGTAGTCGGGACATCTACCTCCTTAATTCACCCCTCCACTTT.

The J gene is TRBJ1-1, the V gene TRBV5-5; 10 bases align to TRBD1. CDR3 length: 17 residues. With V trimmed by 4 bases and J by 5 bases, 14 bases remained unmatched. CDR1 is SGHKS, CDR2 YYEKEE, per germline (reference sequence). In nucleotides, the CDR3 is TGTGCCAGCAGCGCGGTCATCGGGACAGGGGCGAGGACTGAAGCTTTCTTT. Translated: CASSAVIGTGARTEAFF. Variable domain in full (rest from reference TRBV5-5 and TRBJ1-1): DAGVTQSPTHLIKTRGQQVTLRCSPISGHKSVSWYQQVLGQGPQFIFQYYEKEERGRGNFPDRFSARQFPNYSSELNVNALLLGDSALYLCASSAVIGTGARTEAFFGQGTRLTVV.

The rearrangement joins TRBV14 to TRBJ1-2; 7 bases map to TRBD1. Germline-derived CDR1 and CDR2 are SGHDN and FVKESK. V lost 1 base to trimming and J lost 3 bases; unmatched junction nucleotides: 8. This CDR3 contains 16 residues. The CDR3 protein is CASSQAYRGPYYGYTF. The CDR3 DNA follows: TGTGCCAGCAGCCAAGCCTACAGGGGACCCTACTATGGCTACACCTTC.

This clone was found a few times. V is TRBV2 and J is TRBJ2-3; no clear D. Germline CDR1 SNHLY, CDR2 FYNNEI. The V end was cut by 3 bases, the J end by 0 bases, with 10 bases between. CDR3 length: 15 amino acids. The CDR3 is CASSDGPTSTDTQYF. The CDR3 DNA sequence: TGTGCCAGCAGTGATGGTCCGACTAGCACAGATACGCAGTATTTT.

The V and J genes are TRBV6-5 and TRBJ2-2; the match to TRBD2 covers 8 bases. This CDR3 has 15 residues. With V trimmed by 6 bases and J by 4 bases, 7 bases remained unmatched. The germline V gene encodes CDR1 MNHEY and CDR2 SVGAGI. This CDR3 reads CASRLAGFGTGELFF. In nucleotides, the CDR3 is TGTGCCAGCAGGCTAGCGGGCTTCGGCACCGGGGAGCTGTTTTTT.

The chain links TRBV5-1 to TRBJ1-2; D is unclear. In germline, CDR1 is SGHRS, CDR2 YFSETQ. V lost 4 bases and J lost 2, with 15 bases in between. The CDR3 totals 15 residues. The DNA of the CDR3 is TGCGCCAGCAGCCCGGGTTTGTCGGTAAACTATGGCTACACCTTC. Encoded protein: CASSPGLSVNYGYTF.

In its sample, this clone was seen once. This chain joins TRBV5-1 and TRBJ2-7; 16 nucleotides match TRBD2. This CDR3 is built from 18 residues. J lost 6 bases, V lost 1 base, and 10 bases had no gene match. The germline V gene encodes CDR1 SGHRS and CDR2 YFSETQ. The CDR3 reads CASSLYGTSGGAVPEQYF. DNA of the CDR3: TGCGCCAGCAGCTTGTATGGGACTAGCGGGGGGGCCGTACCCGAGCAGTACTTC.

The CDR3 nucleotides read TGTGCCAGCAGCTCACCCGTTGGGGGGGGGTCTGACGAGCAGTACTTC. Translation gives CASSSPVGGGSDEQYF. This chain joins TRBV7-8 and TRBJ2-7; 7 nucleotides match TRBD2. In germline, CDR1 is SGHVS, CDR2 FQNEAQ. Trimming took 4 bases from V and 5 from J; bases not matched to a gene: 14. The CDR3 runs to 16 residues.

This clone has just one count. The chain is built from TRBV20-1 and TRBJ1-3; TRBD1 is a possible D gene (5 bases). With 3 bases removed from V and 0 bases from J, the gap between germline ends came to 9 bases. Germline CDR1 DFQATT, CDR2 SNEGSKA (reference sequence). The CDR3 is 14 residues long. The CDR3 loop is CSASARASGNTIYF. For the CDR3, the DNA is TGCAGTGCTAGTGCCAGGGCCTCTGGAAACACCATATATTTT.

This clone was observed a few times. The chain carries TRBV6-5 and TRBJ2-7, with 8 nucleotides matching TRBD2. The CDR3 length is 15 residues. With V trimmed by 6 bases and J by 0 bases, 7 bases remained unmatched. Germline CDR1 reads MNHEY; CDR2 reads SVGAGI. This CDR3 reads CASSGGTRSSYEQYF. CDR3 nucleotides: TGTGCCAGCAGCGGAGGGACTAGGAGCTCCTACGAGCAGTACTTC.

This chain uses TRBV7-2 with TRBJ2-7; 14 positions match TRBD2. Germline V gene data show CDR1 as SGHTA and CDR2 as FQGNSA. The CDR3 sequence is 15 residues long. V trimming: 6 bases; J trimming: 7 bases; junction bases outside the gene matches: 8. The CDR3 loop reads CASRFGTSGGGEQYF. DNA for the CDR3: TGTGCCAGCAGATTCGGGACTAGCGGGGGCGGGGAGCAGTACTTC.

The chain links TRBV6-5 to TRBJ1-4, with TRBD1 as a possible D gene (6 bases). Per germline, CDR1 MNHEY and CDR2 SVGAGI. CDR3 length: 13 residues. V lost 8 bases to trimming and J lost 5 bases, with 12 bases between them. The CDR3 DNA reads TGTGCCAGCGGTCGGACAGTGAATGAAAAACTGTTTTTT. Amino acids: CASGRTVNEKLFF.

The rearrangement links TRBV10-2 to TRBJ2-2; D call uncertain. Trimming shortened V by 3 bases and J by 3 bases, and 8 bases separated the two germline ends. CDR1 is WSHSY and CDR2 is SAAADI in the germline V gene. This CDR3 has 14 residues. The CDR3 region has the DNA TGCGCCAGCAGTGATTCAACTTACACCGGGGAGCTGTTTTTT. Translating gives CASSDSTYTGELFF.

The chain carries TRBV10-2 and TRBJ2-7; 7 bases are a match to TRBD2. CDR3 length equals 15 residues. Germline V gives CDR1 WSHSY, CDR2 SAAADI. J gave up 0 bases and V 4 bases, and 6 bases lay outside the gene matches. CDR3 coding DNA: TGCGCCAGCAGTGTGGGGGGGTTGAGCTCCTACGAGCAGTACTTC. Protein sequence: CASSVGGLSSYEQYF.

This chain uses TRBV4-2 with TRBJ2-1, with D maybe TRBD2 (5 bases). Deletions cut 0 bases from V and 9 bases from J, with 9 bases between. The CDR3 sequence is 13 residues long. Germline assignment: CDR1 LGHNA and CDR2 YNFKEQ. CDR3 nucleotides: TGTGCCAGCAGCCAAGATCGGGGTCGTGAGCAGTTCTTC. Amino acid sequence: CASSQDRGREQFF.

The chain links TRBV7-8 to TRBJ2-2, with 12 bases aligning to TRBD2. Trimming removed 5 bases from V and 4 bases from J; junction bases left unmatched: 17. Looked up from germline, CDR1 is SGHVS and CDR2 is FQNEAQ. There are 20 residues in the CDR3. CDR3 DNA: TGTGCCAGCAGCAACCGACTAGCGGGAGTATCGATGCGTAGCACCGGGGAGCTGTTTTTT. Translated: CASSNRLAGVSMRSTGELFF. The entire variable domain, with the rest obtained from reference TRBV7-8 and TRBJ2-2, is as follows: GAGVSQSPRYKVAKRGQDVALRCDPISGHVSLFWYQQALGQGPEFLTYFQNEAQLDKSGLPSDRFFAERPEGSVSTLKIQRTQQEDSAVYLCASSNRLAGVSMRSTGELFFGEGSRLTVL.

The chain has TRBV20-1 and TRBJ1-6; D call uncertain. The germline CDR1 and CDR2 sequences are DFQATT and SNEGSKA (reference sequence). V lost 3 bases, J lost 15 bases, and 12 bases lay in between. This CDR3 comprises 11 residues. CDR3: CSASLAEDLHF. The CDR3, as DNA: TGCAGTGCTAGCCTCGCCGAGGACCTCCACTTT.

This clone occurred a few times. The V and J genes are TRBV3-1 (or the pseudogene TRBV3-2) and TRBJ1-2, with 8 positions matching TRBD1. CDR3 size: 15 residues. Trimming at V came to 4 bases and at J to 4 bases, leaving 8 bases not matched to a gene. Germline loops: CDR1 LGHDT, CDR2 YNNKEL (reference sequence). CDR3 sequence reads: CASSLTGVRVYGYTF. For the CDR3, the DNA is TGTGCCAGCAGCCTGACAGGGGTAAGGGTCTATGGCTACACCTTC.

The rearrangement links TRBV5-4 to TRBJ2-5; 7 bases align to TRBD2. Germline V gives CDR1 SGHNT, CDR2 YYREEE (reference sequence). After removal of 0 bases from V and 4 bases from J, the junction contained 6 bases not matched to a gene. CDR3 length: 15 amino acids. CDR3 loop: CASSLVLAGGETQYF. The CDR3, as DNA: TGTGCCAGCAGCTTGGTTTTAGCGGGCGGAGAGACCCAGTACTTC.

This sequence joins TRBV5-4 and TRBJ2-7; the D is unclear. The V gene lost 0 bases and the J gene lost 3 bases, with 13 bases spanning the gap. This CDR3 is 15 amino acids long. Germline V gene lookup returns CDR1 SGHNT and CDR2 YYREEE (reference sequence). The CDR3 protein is CASSLDSLSFYEQYF. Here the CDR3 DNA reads TGTGCCAGCAGCTTGGATTCGCTATCTTTCTACGAGCAGTACTTC.